The TCR beta chain described here comes from a study of blood T cells in healthy people across ages. Whole-study context: For every two T cells, template switching captured about one barcoded beta molecule. The study, taken as a whole, reports: Diversity was estimated from one million T cells, and these estimates were considered underestimates. Versus aged donors, long-lived donors had higher diversity and more naive CD4+ cells.

V was pared by 2 bases and J by 1 base, with 3 bases of the junction left unmatched. Germline V gene data show CDR1 as SGHTA and CDR2 as FQGNSA. This CDR3 spans 15 amino acids. Remarks on this clonotype: Its antigen is unidentified.

The use of a sample-barcoded 5' primer and a J-beta primer mix characterized a second PCR of about 6 to 11 cycles. Per-sample output comprised a minimum of 3 million paired-end reads containing CDR3. One entry per CDR3 protein results from TCRdb running MiXCR on the 5' RACE reads. The repertoire consists of about 750,000 distinct CDR3 sequences, with 53% occurring once and the leading ten covering roughly 37%. Sequencing input: blood. This receptor was identified in a man aged 80 or over in good health. The chain joins TRBV7-2 to TRBJ1-1, with 8 bases identical to TRBD1. CDR3 DNA sequence: TGTGCCAGCAGCTTAACAGGGGGGGGGAACACTGAAGCTTTCTTT. This gives the protein CASSLTGGGNTEAFF. Full variable domain (missing parts from reference TRBV7-2 and TRBJ1-1): GAGVSQSPSNKVTEKGKDVELRCDPISGHTALYWYRQSLGQGLEFLIYFQGNSAPDKSGLPSDRFSAERTGGSVSTLTIQRTQQEDSAVYLCASSLTGGGNTEAFFGQGTRLTVV.